This TCR beta chain is drawn from a study of neurological immune-mediated disorders (dated by TCRdb to about 2019). Background for the entire study: Among the 34 multiple sclerosis patients, relapsing-remitting MS accounted for some 30 and secondary progressive MS accounted for 3. The cohort included around 70 subjects: about 15 with HAM/TSP, roughly 35 with multiple sclerosis, and around 20 healthy controls. Alongside PBMC samples, the set of 106 TCR-beta libraries contained longitudinal samples, technical triplicates, and paired CD4+ and CD8+ T-cell subsets that had been sorted. Using UMI-based sequencing, the study compared peripheral blood TCR-beta repertoires from patients with HTLV-I-associated myelopathy (HAM/TSP), patients with multiple sclerosis, and healthy controls. The research as a whole found: Expanded clones from different subjects shared no identical CDR3 amino acid sequences, which suggests that TCR-beta repertoires were private in all groups. TCR clonal expansion was highest in HAM/TSP patients and lowest in MS patients, with MS patients falling below even healthy controls. No association of the MS cluster with clinical or MRI features was observed, and the need for larger cohorts was stated by the authors. In a phylogenetic analysis, the repertoires of 18 out of 34 MS patients fell into a single cluster of related CDR3 sequences, pointing to a possible signature at the repertoire level.

This clonotype was seen ten or more times. No antigen is known for it. Base qualities are not provided; no much larger clone lies one nucleotide away. cDNA synthesis used template-switch 5'RACE with a primer carrying a 10-nucleotide random unique molecular identifier tagging each TCR transcript. Every sequencing run yielded over 190 million TCR-beta sequences covering 15-18 subjects. The RNeasy kit was used for extraction of total RNA. Using the KAPA Real-time Library Amplification kit, TCR-beta VDJ regions were amplified with primers for the TCR constant region and the 5'RACE anchor. A first PCR added sample indexes and Illumina adaptors, and a second PCR then raised library yield. The roughly 650 bp TCR product was size-selected on a 2% E-gel SizeSelection system after Ampure bead purification. Before pooling, library quality was assessed on a Bioanalyzer, concentration was determined with Qubit, and library quantification was performed with the Kapa Library Quantification kit. Libraries were sequenced paired-end 2 x 150 bp on an Illumina HiSeq 2500. To increase sequence diversity, about 23-32% phiX was spiked into each library pool. The source study handled its data this way. The quality-filtered reads were processed with the UMI-based MiGEC pipeline, whose error correction step removed more than 90% of the raw TCR sequences. VDJ genes were aligned to IMGT germline references, and clonotypes were defined by unique CDR3 amino acid sequence plus V-J genes. Clonal expansion, Shannon diversity and CDR3 relatedness (CalcPairwiseDistances, ClusterSamples) were evaluated with VDJtools, and phylogenetic trees were built with CLCbio workbench. Expanded clones were defined as having at least 8 unique UMIs, based on coefficient-of-variation modelling across technical triplicates. TCRdb reworked the public reads: Q25 trimming with fastp, MiXCR clone assembly, productive beta chains retained. Rows are unified per CDR3 protein, each entry keeping the most common DNA and genes. The V and J calls follow TCRdb's processing rather than the paper's. For this sample the table gives approximately 38,000 distinct CDR3 sequences, of which 2.5% were detected only once. The top ten hold about 2.4% of the sample.

For the unsorted PBMC libraries, 2 million PBMCs were stored in RNAlater at -80 degrees C until RNA extraction and were used to generate the libraries. The multiple sclerosis patients were enrolled in a US clinical protocol that used magnetic resonance imaging to evaluate disease progression. Peripheral blood underwent Ficoll-Hypaque density gradient centrifugation to isolate PBMCs, which were then cryopreserved in liquid nitrogen. The V and J ends are trimmed by 4 bases and 7 bases, leaving 23 bases between them. From a lookup of the germline V gene, CDR1 and CDR2 are KGHSH and LQKENI. The cysteine opens and the phenylalanine closes a CDR3 of 17 amino acids. Only CDR3 DNA remains: 51 bases, in frame from the first base.

In this chain, TRBV18 is recombined with TRBJ1-5; TRBD1 is a weak D gene call, 6 bases matching. This receptor was taken from a man aged 50-60 years with multiple sclerosis. Sequenced: PBMCs. The CDR3 protein sequence reads: CASSLNRDTSFYQPQHF. The DNA sequence is given as TGTGCCAGCTCACTCAACCGGGACACATCCTTCTACCAGCCCCAGCATTTT.